A single sample is the source of the 27 T cell receptor beta chains below, sequenced in a study of post-analysis software for immune sequencing data. Findings and limits, study-wide: Patients showed TRBV5-6, TRBV5-1 and TRBV20-1 among five TRBV segments more frequent than in controls.

These TCRs' antigens remain unknown. Researchers reported that TCR beta cDNA libraries carried unique molecular identifiers. TCRdb called the PCR reads again in MiXCR, with one record for every CDR3 protein. This sample has 350,000 to 500,000 distinct CDR3 sequences, with 39% found just once. The sample comprised blood. These TCRs come from a girl between 2 and 10 years old with multiple sclerosis.

This chain links TRBV27 with TRBJ2-7, with 11 bases identical to TRBD2. With V trimmed by 3 bases and J by 7 bases, 5 bases remained unmatched. The CDR3 has 14 amino acids. CDR1 and CDR2 from the germline V gene are MNHEY and SMNVEV (reference sequence). CDR3 protein: CASSFSGGAQEQYF. The CDR3 DNA follows: TGTGCCAGCAGTTTTAGCGGGGGGGCCCAAGAGCAGTACTTC.

About this clonotype itself: One junction end does not reproduce the germline sequence, and a read error may be involved. This sequence joins TRBV28 and TRBJ2-6; D tentatively reads TRBD1 or TRBD2 (6 bases each). The CDR3 length is 16 residues. Looked up from germline, CDR1 is MDHEN and CDR2 is SYDVKM. The CDR3 spells CASSSGTGTGANVPTF. CDR3 coding DNA: TGTGCCAGCAGTTCAGGTACAGGGACTGGGGCCAACGTCCCGACTTTC. Together with reference TRBV28 and TRBJ2-6, the CDR3 gives the full variable domain: DVKVTQSSRYLVKRTGEKVFLECVQDMDHENMFWYRQDPGLGLRLIYFSYDVKMKEKGDIPEGYSVSREKKERFSLILESASTNQTSMYLCASSSGTGTGANVPTFGAGSRLTVL.

This clonotype was seen a handful of times. This rearrangement joins TRBV7-2 to TRBJ2-7; TRBD1 aligns across 10 bases. Trimming cost V 0 bases and J 3 bases; bases outside gene matches: 5. Germline values: CDR1 SGHTA, CDR2 FQGNSA. The CDR3 is 16 residues long. The CDR3 DNA is TGTGCCAGCAGCTTAGCGGGGGGACAGGGGTTCTACGAGCAGTACTTC. Residues: CASSLAGGQGFYEQYF. Full variable domain (rest looked up from reference TRBV7-2 and TRBJ2-7): GAGVSQSPSNKVTEKGKDVELRCDPISGHTALYWYRQSLGQGLEFLIYFQGNSAPDKSGLPSDRFSAERTGGSVSTLTIQRTQQEDSAVYLCASSLAGGQGFYEQYFGPGTRLTVT.

This chain uses TRBV3-1 with TRBJ1-1, with D maybe TRBD1 (5 bases). CDR3 size: 14 residues. V dropped 2 bases and J dropped 4 bases, with 11 bases sitting between them. CDR1 LGHDT and CDR2 YNNKEL come from the germline V gene (reference sequence). The CDR3 protein is CASSQNWGSTEAFF. CDR3 bases: TGTGCCAGCAGCCAAAATTGGGGGAGCACTGAAGCTTTCTTT.

Only a few counts were recorded for this clonotype. V gene TRBV12-3 or TRBV12-4 combines with J gene TRBJ1-5; D possibly corresponds to TRBD1 (6 bases). With 3 bases removed from V and 8 bases from J, the gap between germline ends came to 14 bases. There are 14 residues in the CDR3. The CDR3 spells CASSLGGSIKPQHF. The CDR3 DNA sequence: TGTGCCAGCAGTTTGGGGGGCTCTATCAAGCCCCAGCATTTT.

In regard to this clonotype: A read error may account for a junction end that differs from germline. The chain carries TRBV6-5 and TRBJ2-1; possible D gene TRBD1, 6 bases. Germline V gene data show CDR1 as MNHEY and CDR2 as SVGAGI. CDR3 length equals 15 residues. CDR3 sequence: CDSSYSGRGENEQFF. The CDR3 nucleotides are TGTGACAGCAGTTACTCGGGCAGGGGAGAAAATGAGCAGTTCTTC.

The table lists this clonotype with a few counts. The CDR3 sequence is CASSFQREAYYGYTF. The CDR3 DNA is TGTGCCAGCAGTTTTCAGCGGGAGGCCTACTATGGCTACACCTTC. The chain couples TRBV12-3 or TRBV12-4 to TRBJ1-2; D uncertain. The V end was cut by 3 bases, the J end by 3 bases, with 14 bases between. This CDR3 contains 15 residues.

This clonotype was detected only a few times. The gene calls are TRBV20-1 and TRBJ1-5; 7 bases line up with TRBD1. V lost 6 bases to trimming and J lost 0 bases; unmatched junction nucleotides: 8. CDR3 length: 15 residues. The germline CDR1 and CDR2 sequences are DFQATT and SNEGSKA (reference sequence). CDR3 sequence reads: CSAHDRDYSNQPQHF. In nucleotides, the CDR3 is TGCAGTGCCCACGACAGGGACTATAGCAATCAGCCCCAGCATTTT.

The chain is built from TRBV2 and TRBJ1-5; 9 bases align to TRBD1. From germline, CDR1 is SNHLY and CDR2 FYNNEI. This CDR3 is built from 18 residues. J gave up 1 base and V 5 bases, and 12 bases lay outside the gene matches. The DNA of the CDR3 is TGTGCCAGCAGTCACAGGGGGCTAGGAATAGTAAGCAATCAGCCCCAGCATTTT. Its translation is CASSHRGLGIVSNQPQHF.

Written as DNA, the CDR3 is TGTGCCAGCAGTACGGGGATCAGGGAGCAGTACTTC. Translation gives CASSTGIREQYF. The chain links TRBV12-3 or TRBV12-4 to TRBJ2-7; D possibly corresponds to TRBD2 (5 bases). The V end lost 5 bases, the J end lost 7 bases, and 12 bases lay between the germline ends. This CDR3 is built from 12 residues.

The chain carries TRBV2 and TRBJ2-3; 10 bases are a match to TRBD1. The CDR3 has 15 residues. The trim removed 9 bases at V and 3 bases at J, leaving 9 bases unmatched. Germline CDR1 reads SNHLY; CDR2 reads FYNNEI. The CDR3 DNA reads as TGTGCCAGAGATACGACAGGGGGCGCGACAGATACGCAGTATTTT. As protein: CARDTTGGATDTQYF. The full variable domain, its missing parts supplied by reference TRBV2 and TRBJ2-3, is EPEVTQTPSHQVTQMGQEVILRCVPISNHLYFYWYRQILGQKVEFLVSFYNNEISEKSEIFDDQFSVERPDGSNFTLKIRSTKLEDSAMYFCARDTTGGATDTQYFGPGTRLTVL.

The chain couples TRBV7-9 to TRBJ2-3; a weak D match, TRBD2 (6 bases). The CDR3 is 16 residues long. Germline CDR1 reads SEHNR; CDR2 reads FQNEAQ (reference sequence). Deletions cut 1 base from V and 2 bases from J, with 13 bases between. As DNA, the CDR3 is TGTGCCAGCAGCTTAGTTCTTCAGCGGGTCACAGATACGCAGTATTTT. It codes for CASSLVLQRVTDTQYF.

The chain has TRBV6-4 and TRBJ1-5; no firm D call. Germline values: CDR1 MRHNA, CDR2 SNTAGT. Trimming left V 7 bases short and J 7 bases short, with 17 bases between. The CDR3 has 14 amino acids. For the CDR3, the DNA is TGTGCCAGCATCCGGAGTTCGGGGAGACAGCCCCAGCATTTT. Its translation is CASIRSSGRQPQHF.

The V and J genes are TRBV5-1 and TRBJ2-3; 9 bases line up with TRBD2. CDR3 length equals 17 residues. The germline V gene has CDR1 SGHRS and CDR2 YFSETQ. The junction had 11 bases not matched to a gene; V was cut back by 4 bases and J by 2 bases. CDR3 DNA: TGCGCCAGCAGCCCTTGGACTAGCGAAGGGGTCACAGATACGCAGTATTTT. Protein: CASSPWTSEGVTDTQYF.

The rearrangement joins TRBV27 to TRBJ2-3; 8 bases fit TRBD1. The CDR3 runs to 16 residues. V trimming: 4 bases; J trimming: 4 bases; junction bases outside the gene matches: 10. Germline loops: CDR1 MNHEY, CDR2 SMNVEV (reference sequence). CDR3 coding DNA: TGTGCCAGCAGTTCTCTCCGGACAGGGATTTCAGATACGCAGTATTTT. Translating gives CASSSLRTGISDTQYF.

The chain employs TRBV20-1 and TRBJ2-4; possible D gene TRBD1, 6 bases. The V end lost 4 bases, the J end lost 0 bases, and 25 bases lay between the germline ends. The length of the CDR3 is 19 residues. Germline CDR1 DFQATT, CDR2 SNEGSKA (reference sequence). CDR3 loop: CSANKKILGRGRAKNIQYF. The CDR3, as DNA: TGCAGTGCTAATAAAAAAATACTGGGCAGGGGTCGAGCCAAAAACATTCAGTACTTC.

The V gene is TRBV13, the J gene TRBJ1-4, with a possible D match to TRBD1 (6 bases). From germline, CDR1 is PRHDT and CDR2 FYEKMQ (reference sequence). The CDR3 has 15 amino acids. V lost 4 bases and J lost 12, with 21 bases in between. The CDR3 DNA is TGTGCCAGCAGCTATGGGGGGGCCCAGGAGGTGGAACTGTTTTTT. Translated, it gives CASSYGGAQEVELFF.

J is TRBJ1-3 and V is TRBV29-1; D may be TRBD1 (5 bases). The length of the CDR3 is 13 residues. V dropped 7 bases and J dropped 0 bases, with 10 bases sitting between them. Germline V gives CDR1 SQVTM, CDR2 ANQGSEA. CDR3 sequence: CSGRDLSGNTIYF. In DNA form, the CDR3 reads TGCAGCGGACGGGACCTCTCTGGAAACACCATATATTTT.

This chain connects TRBV25-1 to TRBJ1-1, with D maybe TRBD1 (6 bases). The CDR3 is 15 residues long. The V end lost 1 base, the J end lost 3 bases, and 12 bases lay between the germline ends. Germline V lookup: CDR1 MGHDK, CDR2 SYGVNS. CDR3 region: CASSESLWGHTEAFF. The CDR3 region has the DNA TGTGCCAGCAGTGAATCACTCTGGGGGCACACTGAAGCTTTCTTT.

This clonotype showed up just a few times. This sequence joins TRBV12-5 and TRBJ2-1; a weak D match, TRBD1 (6 bases). Trimming cost V 6 bases and J 13 bases, with 19 bases left between them. This CDR3 comprises 13 residues. Germline CDR1 and CDR2: LGHNT and FRNRAP. In nucleotides, the CDR3 is TGTGCTAGTGGGGCCTCGGGCAGGGGAAACCAGTTCTTC. It translates to CASGASGRGNQFF.

The genes are TRBV10-3 and TRBJ2-7, with a possible D match to TRBD1 (5 bases). CDR3 length: 14 residues. Trimming stripped 3 bases from V and 1 base from J, with 10 bases between. Looked up from germline, CDR1 is ENHRY and CDR2 is SYGVKD. In nucleotides, the CDR3 is TGTGCCATCAGTGACTCGACAGTTTCCTACGAGCAGTACTTC. This codes for CAISDSTVSYEQYF.

The rearrangement links TRBV4-3 to TRBJ2-7; the D is unclear. The length of the CDR3 is 15 residues. Germline V gives CDR1 LGHNA, CDR2 YSLEER. Trimming shortened V by 0 bases and J by 2 bases, and 11 bases separated the two germline ends. CDR3 DNA sequence: TGCGCCAGCAGCCAAGACCACGGGTTCCCCTACGAGCAGTACTTC. Protein: CASSQDHGFPYEQYF.

The sample holds a few counts of this clonotype. V usage is TRBV7-3 and J usage is TRBJ2-1, with D perhaps TRBD1 or TRBD2 (5 bases each). CDR1 is SGHTA, CDR2 FQGTGA, per germline. This CDR3 has 13 amino acids. The V and J ends lost 5 bases and 9 bases respectively, with 14 bases between them. The CDR3 DNA is TGTGCCAGCAGCCCCATGGGGGTTGCTGAGCAGTTCTTC. It translates to CASSPMGVAEQFF.

The chain carries TRBV5-1 and TRBJ2-3; D remains unclear. The V and J ends lost 1 base and 3 bases respectively, with 6 bases between them. The germline V gene encodes CDR1 SGHRS and CDR2 YFSETQ. The CDR3 has 13 amino acids. The CDR3 nucleotides are TGCGCCAGCAGCTTGCTACGTACAGATACGCAGTATTTT. It specifies CASSLLRTDTQYF.

The chain has TRBV7-9 and TRBJ1-1; D gene unclear. The V end lost 2 bases, the J end lost 6 bases, and 16 bases lay between the germline ends. The CDR3 spans 15 residues. CDR1 and CDR2 from the germline V gene are SEHNR and FQNEAQ (reference sequence). The CDR3 DNA is TGTGCCAGCAGCTTAAGTTTAGACCCGGGCCCTGAAGCTTTCTTT. Protein sequence: CASSLSLDPGPEAFF.

The gene calls are TRBV5-1 and TRBJ1-2, with 8 positions matching TRBD1. This CDR3 is built from 15 residues. Looked up from germline, CDR1 is SGHRS and CDR2 is YFSETQ. V shed 3 bases, J shed 4 bases, and the junction held 8 bases outside the gene matches. The DNA for the CDR3 is TGCGCCAGCAGCTCCAGGACAGGGATCGGCTATGGCTACACCTTC. It translates to CASSSRTGIGYGYTF.

The chain couples TRBV7-9 to TRBJ2-7; 9 bases are shared with TRBD2. Germline-derived CDR1 and CDR2 are SEHNR and FQNEAQ (reference sequence). V lost 4 bases and J lost 3; bases outside the gene matches: 7. This CDR3 is 15 amino acids long. The CDR3 loop is CASSSSGESLYEQYF. The CDR3 DNA sequence: TGTGCCAGCAGCTCTAGCGGGGAGTCCCTCTACGAGCAGTACTTC.